These 20 T cell receptor beta chains were sequenced from one sample in a study of blood T cell repertoires in COVID-19. Libraries were prepared by immunoSEQ multiplex PCR; TCRdb keeps only in-frame clonotypes and omits some of them. Of over 95,000 clones in the sample, 84% are singletons; the top ten hold around 8.5%. Sequenced material: peripheral blood. All receptors derive from a middle-aged woman with acute or convalescent COVID-19.

The chain couples TRBV5-1 to TRBJ2-1; D call uncertain. This CDR3 contains 12 residues. V shed 4 bases and J shed 5 bases, with 7 bases lying between them. CDR1 and CDR2 (germline): SGHRS, YFSETQ. DNA of the CDR3: TGCGCCAGCAGCCGAGATAACAATGAGCAGTTCTTC. It codes for CASSRDNNEQFF.

This chain uses TRBV18 with TRBJ2-6; D not certain. CDR3 length: 14 amino acids. The germline V and J ends were trimmed by 6 bases and 0 bases, with 6 bases remaining between them. CDR1 KGHSH and CDR2 LQKENI come from the germline V gene. The CDR3 protein is CASSLSSGANVLTF. In nucleotides, the CDR3 is TGTGCCAGCTCCCTCAGCTCTGGGGCCAACGTCCTGACTTTC.

This chain uses TRBV9 with TRBJ2-5; maybe TRBD2 (6 bases). Germline V gene data show CDR1 as SGDLS and CDR2 as YYNGEE. CDR3 size: 16 residues. The V end lost 0 bases, the J end lost 5 bases, and 17 bases lay between the germline ends. Written as DNA, the CDR3 is TGTGCCAGCAGCGTAGAATCTCTAGCGTTTTTTGAGACCCAGTACTTC. Translating gives CASSVESLAFFETQYF. The variable domain in full, with the rest retrieved from reference TRBV9 and TRBJ2-5, is DSGVTQTPKHLITATGQRVTLRCSPRSGDLSVYWYQQSLDQGLQFLIQYYNGEERAKGNILERFSAQQFPDLHSELNLSSLELGDSALYFCASSVESLAFFETQYFGPGTRLLVL.

The chain couples TRBV6-5 to TRBJ1-4, with TRBD1 identical over 7 bases. Germline loops: CDR1 MNHEY, CDR2 SVGAGI. The CDR3 totals 13 residues. After removal of 11 bases from V and 7 bases from J, the junction contained 10 bases not matched to a gene. The CDR3 loop reads CAADRDRGEKLFF. The CDR3, as DNA: TGTGCCGCCGACAGGGATAGGGGTGAAAAACTGTTTTTT.

There are a few counts of this clone. This chain uses TRBV29-1 with TRBJ1-2; D perhaps matches TRBD1 (6 bases). The V gene's germline CDR1 is SQVTM and CDR2 ANQGSEA. V lost 7 bases to trimming and J lost 8 bases, with 14 bases between them. The CDR3 spans 11 residues. The CDR3 DNA is TGCAGCGACCTAACAGGGAACGGCTACACCTTC. Protein sequence: CSDLTGNGYTF.

V usage is TRBV2 and J usage is TRBJ2-3; 14 bases map to TRBD2. Germline trimming cut 5 bases from V and 0 bases from J; bases unmatched to any gene: 1. This CDR3 comprises 16 residues. Germline CDR1 reads SNHLY; CDR2 reads FYNNEI. CDR3 in amino acids: CASSRLAGGSTDTQYF. The CDR3 DNA is TGTGCCAGCAGTCGACTAGCGGGGGGGAGCACAGATACGCAGTATTTT.

The chain joins TRBV18 to TRBJ2-1; 11 bases are a match to TRBD1. After removal of 3 bases from V and 6 bases from J, the junction contained 4 bases not matched to a gene. Per germline, CDR1 KGHSH and CDR2 LQKENI. The CDR3 loop spans 15 amino acids. The DNA of the CDR3 is TGTGCCAGCTCACCGCCGGGACAGGGGGTCAATGAGCAGTTCTTC. This gives the protein CASSPPGQGVNEQFF.

V gene TRBV28 combines with J gene TRBJ1-5, with TRBD1 identical over 7 bases. The CDR3 runs to 16 residues. J was trimmed by 2 bases and V by 3 bases; bases with no gene match: 7. The germline V gene has CDR1 MDHEN and CDR2 SYDVKM. CDR3 region: CASSLVRGPGNQPQHF. In DNA, the CDR3 is TGTGCCAGCAGTTTGGTTAGGGGGCCAGGCAATCAGCCCCAGCATTTT.

The J gene is TRBJ2-7, the V gene TRBV30; D remains unclear. CDR3 length: 11 amino acids. CDR1 GTSNPN and CDR2 SVGIG come from the germline V gene (reference sequence). Trimming cost V 0 bases and J 6 bases, with 6 bases left between them. CDR3 DNA sequence: TGTGCCTGGAGTGTAGGCGGCGAGCAGTACTTC. As protein: CAWSVGGEQYF.

The chain joins TRBV18 to TRBJ1-2, with 7 bases aligning to TRBD1. CDR3 length: 14 amino acids. With V trimmed by 1 base and J by 7 bases, 6 bases remained unmatched. Germline-derived CDR1 and CDR2 are KGHSH and LQKENI. CDR3 in DNA: TGTGCCAGCTCACCACAGGGGGCAATGGGTGGCTACACCTTC. Translating it yields CASSPQGAMGGYTF.

The chain has TRBV11-2 and TRBJ2-1; maybe TRBD1 (5 bases). This CDR3 region has 15 residues. Between the trimmed V and J ends, which lost 3 bases and 6 bases, there was a span of 15 bases. Germline V gives CDR1 SGHAT, CDR2 FQNNGV. The CDR3 DNA reads as TGTGCCAGCAGCTTTGGGGCAGGGTCGGTCAATGAGCAGTTCTTC. This sequence encodes CASSFGAGSVNEQFF.

This clone was counted once. V usage is TRBV4-2 and J usage is TRBJ2-1, with 11 bases matching TRBD2. Per the germline V gene, CDR1 is LGHNA and CDR2 is YNFKEQ. This CDR3 is built from 16 residues. The V segment lost 4 bases and the J segment 6 bases; nucleotides outside the gene matches: 8. CDR3 coding DNA: TGTGCCAGCAGCCTCTTAGGTAGCGGGGGGGCCAATGAGCAGTTCTTC. Its protein is CASSLLGSGGANEQFF.

This clone appeared once. The chain has TRBV3-1 (or the pseudogene TRBV3-2) and TRBJ1-1, with D hard to call. From germline, CDR1 is LGHDT and CDR2 YNNKEL (reference sequence). Trimming took 3 bases from V and 0 from J, leaving 8 bases between them. This CDR3 is built from 14 residues. The CDR3 region is CASSHEALNTEAFF. In DNA form, the CDR3 reads TGTGCCAGCAGCCACGAGGCCTTGAACACTGAAGCTTTCTTT.

The V gene is TRBV2, the J gene TRBJ1-2, with D perhaps matching TRBD1 (6 bases). The CDR3 contains 13 residues. V was cut by 2 bases and J by 7 bases, with 11 bases left in between. Looked up from germline, CDR1 is SNHLY and CDR2 is FYNNEI. The CDR3 protein is CASSELSGVGYTF. In DNA, the CDR3 is TGTGCCAGCAGTGAACTGTCAGGGGTTGGCTACACCTTC. Together with reference TRBV2 and TRBJ1-2, the CDR3 gives the full variable domain: EPEVTQTPSHQVTQMGQEVILRCVPISNHLYFYWYRQILGQKVEFLVSFYNNEISEKSEIFDDQFSVERPDGSNFTLKIRSTKLEDSAMYFCASSELSGVGYTFGSGTRLTVV.

V gene TRBV9 combines with J gene TRBJ2-1, with D tentatively TRBD2 (5 bases). Germline assignment: CDR1 SGDLS and CDR2 YYNGEE. Trimming removed 3 bases at V and 6 bases at J, with 10 bases between. This CDR3 region has 13 residues. CDR3 residues: CASSAIGVNEQFF. The DNA of the CDR3 is TGTGCCAGCAGCGCCATCGGGGTCAATGAGCAGTTCTTC.

The chain couples TRBV4-2 to TRBJ2-5; 12 bases fit TRBD2. J lost 8 bases, V lost 1 base, and 8 bases had no gene match. Germline V CDR1 and CDR2: LGHNA, YNFKEQ. CDR3 length: 16 amino acids. The CDR3 DNA follows: TGTGCCAGCAGCCAAGGTTTAGAACTAGCGGGGGGAACCCAGTACTTC. This translates into CASSQGLELAGGTQYF.

In this sample, this clone turned up once. V gene TRBV29-1 combines with J gene TRBJ2-7; D possibly corresponds to TRBD2 (5 bases). Germline V gives CDR1 SQVTM, CDR2 ANQGSEA. The V gene lost 4 bases and the J gene lost 2 bases, with 15 bases spanning the gap. The CDR3 is 14 amino acids. The CDR3 region has the DNA TGCAGCGTTGTGGGCGGGCAGGCTCCCTACGAGCAGTACTTC. It yields the protein CSVVGGQAPYEQYF.

This clone was counted a few times. The chain employs TRBV6-2 or TRBV6-3 and TRBJ2-7; 9 nucleotides line up with TRBD1. V shed 5 bases and J 0 bases; nucleotides not matched to a gene: 5. Germline assignment: CDR1 MNHEY and CDR2 SVGEGT. The CDR3 totals 15 residues. The CDR3 DNA reads as TGTGCCAGCAGTCGATCGGGACAGGGCTCCTACGAGCAGTACTTC. It codes for CASSRSGQGSYEQYF.

J is TRBJ1-2 and V is TRBV19; TRBD1 agrees at 12 bases. Trimming cost V 9 bases and J 0 bases; bases outside gene matches: 8. The CDR3 spans 16 residues. Germline CDR1 is LNHDA and CDR2 is SQIVND (reference sequence). CDR3 sequence: CASDPGQGAANYGYTF. As DNA, the CDR3 is TGTGCCAGCGACCCGGGACAGGGGGCTGCTAACTATGGCTACACCTTC.

The chain carries TRBV7-3 and TRBJ2-1, with D possibly TRBD2 on 6 matching bases. The CDR3 has 13 residues. Trimming pared 4 bases from V and 7 bases from J, leaving 11 bases between. CDR1 is SGHTA and CDR2 is FQGTGA in the germline V gene. The CDR3 DNA sequence: TGTGCCAGCAGCTGGGGCGCGGGGAATGAGCAGTTCTTC. Protein: CASSWGAGNEQFF.